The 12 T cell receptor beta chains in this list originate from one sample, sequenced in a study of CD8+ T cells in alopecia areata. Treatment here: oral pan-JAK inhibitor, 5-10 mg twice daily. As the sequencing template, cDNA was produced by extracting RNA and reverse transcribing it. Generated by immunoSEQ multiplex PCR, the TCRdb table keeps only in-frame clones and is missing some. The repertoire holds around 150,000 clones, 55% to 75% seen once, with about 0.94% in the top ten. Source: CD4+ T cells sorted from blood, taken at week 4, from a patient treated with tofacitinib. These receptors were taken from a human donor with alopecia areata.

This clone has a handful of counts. The CDR3 coding sequence is TGCAGCGTTGCTACACCGAACACCGGGGAGCTGTTTTTT. Translated, it gives CSVATPNTGELFF. V and J are TRBV29-1 and TRBJ2-2; D is unclear. The CDR3 has 13 residues. The germline V and J ends were trimmed by 4 bases and 0 bases, with 6 bases remaining between them. Per germline, CDR1 SQVTM and CDR2 ANQGSEA.

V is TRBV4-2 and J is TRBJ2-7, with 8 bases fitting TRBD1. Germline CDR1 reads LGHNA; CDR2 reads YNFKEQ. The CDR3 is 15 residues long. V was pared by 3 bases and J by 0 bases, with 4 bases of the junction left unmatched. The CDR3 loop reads CASSQWTGSSYEQYF. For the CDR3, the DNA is TGTGCCAGCAGCCAGTGGACAGGGAGCTCCTACGAGCAGTACTTC.

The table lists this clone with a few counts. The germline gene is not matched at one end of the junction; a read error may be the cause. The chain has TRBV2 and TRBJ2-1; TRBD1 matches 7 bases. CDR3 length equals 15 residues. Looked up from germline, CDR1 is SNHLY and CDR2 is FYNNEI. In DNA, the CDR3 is TGTGCCAGCACTGAAGGACCAGGGGGTGGCAATGAGCAGTTCTTC. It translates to CASTEGPGGGNEQFF.

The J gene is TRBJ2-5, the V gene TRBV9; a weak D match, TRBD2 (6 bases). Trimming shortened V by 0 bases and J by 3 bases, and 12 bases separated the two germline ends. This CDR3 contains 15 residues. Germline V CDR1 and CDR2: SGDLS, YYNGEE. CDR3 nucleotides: TGTGCCAGCAGCGTAGGCACTAGCACTAAAGAGACCCAGTACTTC. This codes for CASSVGTSTKETQYF.

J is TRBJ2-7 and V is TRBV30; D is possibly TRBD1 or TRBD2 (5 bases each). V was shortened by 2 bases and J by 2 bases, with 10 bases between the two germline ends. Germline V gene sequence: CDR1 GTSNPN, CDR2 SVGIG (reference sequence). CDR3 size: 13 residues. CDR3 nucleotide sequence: TGTGCCTGGAGTCCGGGGACCCCCTACGAGCAGTACTTC. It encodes CAWSPGTPYEQYF.

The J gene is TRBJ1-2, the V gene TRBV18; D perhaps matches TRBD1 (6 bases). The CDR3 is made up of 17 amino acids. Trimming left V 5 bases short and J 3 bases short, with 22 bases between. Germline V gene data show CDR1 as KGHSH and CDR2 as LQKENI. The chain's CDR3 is CASSSLMNRVADYGYTF. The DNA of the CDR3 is TGTGCCAGCTCATCACTGATGAACAGGGTGGCGGACTATGGCTACACCTTC. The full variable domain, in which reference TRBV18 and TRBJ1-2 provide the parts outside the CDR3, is NAGVMQNPRHLVRRRGQEARLRCSPMKGHSHVYWYRQLPEEGLKFMVYLQKENIIDESGMPKERFSAEFPKEGPSILRIQQVVRGDSAAYFCASSSLMNRVADYGYTFGSGTRLTVV.

In nucleotides, the CDR3 is TGTGCCAGTAGGCGGGGGGTAACCGGGGAGCTGTTTTTT. Encoded protein: CASRRGVTGELFF. The chain is built from TRBV19 and TRBJ2-2; 8 bases are a match to TRBD2. Germline CDR1 LNHDA, CDR2 SQIVND (reference sequence). The CDR3 runs to 13 residues. V lost 6 bases to trimming and J lost 5 bases; unmatched junction nucleotides: 2.

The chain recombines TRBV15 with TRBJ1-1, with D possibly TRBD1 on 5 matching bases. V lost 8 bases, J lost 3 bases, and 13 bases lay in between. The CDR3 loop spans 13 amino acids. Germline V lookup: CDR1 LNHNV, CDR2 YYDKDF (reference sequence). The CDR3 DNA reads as TGTGCCACCGTAGACAGAGTCGACACTGAAGCTTTCTTT. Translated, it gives CATVDRVDTEAFF.

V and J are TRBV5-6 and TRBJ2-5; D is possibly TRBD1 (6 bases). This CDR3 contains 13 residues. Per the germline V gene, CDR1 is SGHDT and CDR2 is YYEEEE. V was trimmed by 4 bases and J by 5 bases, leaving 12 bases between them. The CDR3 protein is CASSTGQWETQYF. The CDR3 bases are TGTGCCAGCAGCACGGGACAATGGGAGACCCAGTACTTC.

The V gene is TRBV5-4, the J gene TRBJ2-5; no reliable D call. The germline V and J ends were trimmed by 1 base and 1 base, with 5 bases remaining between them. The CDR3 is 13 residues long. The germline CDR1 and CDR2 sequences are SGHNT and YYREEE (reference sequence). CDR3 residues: CASSLSVQETQYF. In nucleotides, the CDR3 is TGTGCCAGCAGCTTGTCGGTCCAAGAGACCCAGTACTTC.

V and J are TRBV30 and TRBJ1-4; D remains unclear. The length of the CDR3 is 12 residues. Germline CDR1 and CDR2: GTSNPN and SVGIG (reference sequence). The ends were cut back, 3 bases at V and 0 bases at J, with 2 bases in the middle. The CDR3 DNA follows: TGTGCCTGGAGCGCAACTAATGAAAAACTGTTTTTT. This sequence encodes CAWSATNEKLFF.

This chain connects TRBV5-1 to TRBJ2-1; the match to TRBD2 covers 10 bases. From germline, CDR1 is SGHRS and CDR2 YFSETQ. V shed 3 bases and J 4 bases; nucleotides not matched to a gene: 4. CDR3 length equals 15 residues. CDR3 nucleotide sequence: TGCGCCAGCAGCTCCGTAGCGGGGGGTTACAATGAGCAGTTCTTC. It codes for CASSSVAGGYNEQFF.